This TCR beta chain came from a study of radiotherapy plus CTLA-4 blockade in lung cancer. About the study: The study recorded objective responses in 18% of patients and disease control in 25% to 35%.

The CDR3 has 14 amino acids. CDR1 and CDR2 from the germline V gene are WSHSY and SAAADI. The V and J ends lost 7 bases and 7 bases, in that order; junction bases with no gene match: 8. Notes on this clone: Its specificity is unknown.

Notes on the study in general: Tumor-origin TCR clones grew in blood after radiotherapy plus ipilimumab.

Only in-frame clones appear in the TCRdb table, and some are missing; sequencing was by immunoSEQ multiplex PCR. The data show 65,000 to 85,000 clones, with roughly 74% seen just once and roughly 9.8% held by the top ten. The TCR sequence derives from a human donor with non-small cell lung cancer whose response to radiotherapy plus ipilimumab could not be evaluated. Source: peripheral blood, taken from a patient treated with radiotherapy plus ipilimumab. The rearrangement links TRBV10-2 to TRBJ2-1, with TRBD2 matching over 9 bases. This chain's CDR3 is CASTLAGGPNEQFF. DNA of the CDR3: TGCGCCAGCACTCTTGCGGGAGGGCCAAATGAGCAGTTCTTC.